The clone carrying this T cell receptor (beta chain) has a handful of counts. As yet, its antigen is unknown. This entry belongs to a study of blood T cells in healthy people across ages. Findings and caveats of the study: Roughly linear age-related decline in beta diversity appeared, significant by age approximately 41.

The V and J ends lost 6 bases and 12 bases respectively, with 17 bases between them. The CDR3 spans 13 residues. Germline values: CDR1 SGHTA, CDR2 FQGNSA. A second roughly 7 to 12 cycle PCR used barcoded and J-beta primers. TCRdb processed the 5' RACE reads anew with MiXCR; each CDR3 protein has one entry. The table lists 800,000 to 1,300,000 distinct CDR3 sequences, approximately 25% of them singletons, with approximately 0.75% in the top ten. They isolated at least 7 million PBMCs from each sample. The data also belong to a second study, concerning T cells of mothers and their children. This second report adds: Nine systemically healthy Caucasian donors: three mothers, six children. Second-PCR amplification with M1S added sample barcodes and 2-4 random nucleotides.

This TCR was recovered from a girl aged 2-10 years in good health. V and J are TRBV7-2 and TRBJ1-4; no reliable D call. Sequenced input: blood. Here the CDR3 DNA reads TGTGCCAGCAGGCGGCCGGGTTCCGTCGAACTGTTTTTT. As protein: CASRRPGSVELFF.